This section outlines one T cell receptor beta chain sequence together with its context. The antigen is not known. The CDR3 sequence is 13 residues long. The V gene lost 6 bases and the J gene lost 2 bases, with 11 bases spanning the gap. The germline gives CDR1 SGHTA, CDR2 FQGNSA. Produced via immunoSEQ multiplex PCR; TCRdb's table is partial and in-frame only. Of about 260,000 clones listed, 85% to 95% were seen once; the top ten hold roughly 0.6%. This sample stems from a study of T cell responses to AZD1222 COVID-19 vaccine. Study at large: Investigators merged groups given second doses at roughly 4 or roughly 12 weeks. Study-wide results and caveats: With two AZD1222 doses given, Spike-specific TCR breadth and depth both rose. It was only after the peak T cell response that any repertoires were sampled. Vaccine-associated CD4 TCRs ranged over spike, dominating at 160-218 and 743-854.

The receptor was isolated from an adult in good health. The chain recombines TRBV7-2 with TRBJ2-7; D might be TRBD1 or TRBD2, each matching 5 bases. Source: peripheral blood, taken on day 0 of AZD1222 vaccination. CDR3 sequence reads: CASRRDVTYEQYF. CDR3 nucleotides: TGTGCCAGCAGGAGGGACGTTACCTACGAGCAGTACTTC. The whole variable domain, filled in from reference TRBV7-2 and TRBJ2-7, reads GAGVSQSPSNKVTEKGKDVELRCDPISGHTALYWYRQSLGQGLEFLIYFQGNSAPDKSGLPSDRFSAERTGGSVSTLTIQRTQQEDSAVYLCASRRDVTYEQYFGPGTRLTVT.